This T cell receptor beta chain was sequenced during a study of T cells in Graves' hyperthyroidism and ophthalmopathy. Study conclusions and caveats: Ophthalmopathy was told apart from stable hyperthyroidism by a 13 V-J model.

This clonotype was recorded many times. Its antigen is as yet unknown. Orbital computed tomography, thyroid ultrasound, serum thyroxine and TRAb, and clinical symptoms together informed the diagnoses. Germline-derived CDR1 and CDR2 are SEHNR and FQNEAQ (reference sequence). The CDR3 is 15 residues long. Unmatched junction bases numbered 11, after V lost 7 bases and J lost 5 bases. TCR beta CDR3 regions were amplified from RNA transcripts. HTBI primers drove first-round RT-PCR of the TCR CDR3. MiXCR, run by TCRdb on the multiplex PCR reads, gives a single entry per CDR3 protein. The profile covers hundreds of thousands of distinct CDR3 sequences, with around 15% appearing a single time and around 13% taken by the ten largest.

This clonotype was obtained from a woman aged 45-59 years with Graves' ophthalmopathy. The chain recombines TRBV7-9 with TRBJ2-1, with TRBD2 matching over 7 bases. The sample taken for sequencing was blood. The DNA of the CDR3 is TGTGCCAGCACCAATTGGCGGGAGAGGAACAATGAGCAGTTCTTC. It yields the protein CASTNWRERNNEQFF.